The rows below give T cell receptor beta chains drawn from one sample of a study of blood T cells in healthy people across ages. MiXCR was run by TCRdb on the 5' RACE reads, yielding one entry per CDR3 protein. The sample carries 1.5 million to 2 million distinct CDR3 sequences, about two fifths recorded once. The specimen sequenced was blood. The receptors stem from a human donor in good health. Each CDR3 is given with its conserved first and last residue. The D gene is left open where the match is weak. Clone size is not always given. Where it is, it says once, few, many or a class for expanded clones.

NA	NA	TRBV7-9	TRBJ1-2	TGTGCCAGCAGCCCCCCCGGACAGACTAACTATGGCTACACCTTC	CASSPPGQTNYGYTF
NA	NA	TRBV12-3/TRBV12-4	TRBJ1-1	TGTGCCAGCAGGAAGACTCTGGCGAACACTGAAGCTTTCTTT	CASRKTLANTEAFF
TRBD2	NA	TRBV4-3	TRBJ2-3	TGCGCCAGCGCCCTCGGGCTAGCGGGGGGGCCAGATACGCAGTATTTT	CASALGLAGGPDTQYF
TRBD2	NA	TRBV13	TRBJ2-1	TGTGCCAGCAGGGGGAGGGACGGACAAAGCTCCTACAATGAGCAGTTCTTC	CASRGRDGQSSYNEQFF
NA	many	TRBV28	TRBJ2-6	TGTGCCAGCAGTTTATCGGGTCTGATTGGGTCTGGGGCCAACGTCCTGACTTTC	CASSLSGLIGSGANVLTF
NA	few	TRBV20-1	TRBJ1-2	TGCAGTGCTAGAGACCTCCGGCCTTCTGGTGGCTACACCTTC	CSARDLRPSGGYTF
NA	NA	TRBV20-1	TRBJ2-1	TGCAGTGCTAGGTGGGGCGGTCTCTACAATGAGCAGTTCTTC	CSARWGGLYNEQFF
NA	few	TRBV28	TRBJ1-2	TGTGCCAGTGTCCGGACAGCCGGTAACTATGGCTACACCTTC	CASVRTAGNYGYTF
NA	few	TRBV9	TRBJ1-2	TGTGCCAGCAGCCGGCGGTCGCCAGGGGACTATGGCTACACCTTC	CASSRRSPGDYGYTF
NA	NA	TRBV7-8	TRBJ2-5	TGTGCCAGCAGCTTAGAGTCCCGTAAACTCCAAGAGACCCAGTACTTC	CASSLESRKLQETQYF
NA	NA	TRBV12-3/TRBV12-4	TRBJ2-6	TGTGCCAGCAGGTTTGGATCCGGGGCCAACGTCCTGACTTTC	CASRFGSGANVLTF
NA	NA	TRBV7-2	TRBJ2-5	TGTGCCAGCAGCTGGGGGACACGCCAAGAGACCCAGTACTTC	CASSWGTRQETQYF
NA	few	TRBV27	TRBJ2-5	TGTGCCAGCAGTTCTTCCGGGGTTGGAACGAAAGAGACCCAGTACTTC	CASSSSGVGTKETQYF
TRBD1	few	TRBV24-1	TRBJ2-1	TGTGCCACCAGTGAGGGGACAGACGTTTACAATGAGCAGTTCTTC	CATSEGTDVYNEQFF
TRBD1	few	TRBV29-1	TRBJ2-7	TGCAGCGTTCCCCACGGACAGGGAAAGGGCGAGCAGTACTTC	CSVPHGQGKGEQYF
NA	NA	TRBV12-5	TRBJ1-4	TGTGCTAGTGGTTTTCACCACGAGGGTGCAACTAATGAAAGACTGTTTTTT	CASGFHHEGATNERLFF
NA	NA	TRBV6-2/TRBV6-3	TRBJ2-7	TGTGCCAGCGGGTGGAGCGCAGTCTACGAGCAGTACTTC	CASGWSAVYEQYF
NA	NA	TRBV28	TRBJ2-7	TGTGCCAGCAGAGAGTCGACAGGTAGCTCCTACGAGCAGTACTTC	CASRESTGSSYEQYF
NA	NA	TRBV4-1	TRBJ2-7	TGCGCCAGCAGCCAACGGGCGGGCACCTACGAGCAGTACTTC	CASSQRAGTYEQYF
TRBD1	NA	TRBV15	TRBJ2-1	TGTGCCACCAGCGTCGACAGGGTAGGGGAGCAGTTCTTC	CATSVDRVGEQFF
TRBD1	NA	TRBV28	TRBJ1-5	TGTGCCAGCAGTTTGGATTTGCGAGGGGGCGAGGATCAGCCCCAGCATTTT	CASSLDLRGGEDQPQHF
NA	few	TRBV6-6	TRBJ1-6	TGTGCCAGCAGTTACCGGGGAGAAAGAGATTCACCCCTCCACTTT	CASSYRGERDSPLHF
TRBD1	once	TRBV16	TRBJ1-2	TGTGCCAGCAGCCAATCCGGACAGGACTATGGCTACACCTTC	CASSQSGQDYGYTF
NA	NA	TRBV10-3	TRBJ2-6	TGTGCCATCAGTGTTTTAGGGGGAGGTGCGACTGGGGCCAACGTCCTGACTTTC	CAISVLGGGATGANVLTF
NA	NA	TRBV4-3	TRBJ2-3	TGCGCCAGCAGCCAAGAAGGACGGGATACGCAGTATTTT	CASSQEGRDTQYF
TRBD1	NA	TRBV12-3/TRBV12-4	TRBJ1-3	TGTGCCAGCCATAGGGACAGGGGGCCCATGGGCTCTGGAAACACCATATATTTT	CASHRDRGPMGSGNTIYF
TRBD1	few	TRBV10-3	TRBJ2-7	TGTGCCACAACCATGGGACAGGGGGCCATCGAGCAGTACTTC	CATTMGQGAIEQYF
NA	few	TRBV4-2	TRBJ1-4	TGTGCCAGCAGCCAAGAAAGTGAAAAACTGTTTTTT	CASSQESEKLFF
TRBD1	once	TRBV29-1	TRBJ2-7	TGCAGCGTTGAACCCGACAGGGGCTACGAGCAGTACTTC	CSVEPDRGYEQYF
NA	many	TRBV18	TRBJ1-2	TGCGCCAGCAGCCCTTCAGGTGGCTATGGCTACACCTTC	CASSPSGGYGYTF
NA	few	TRBV12-3/TRBV12-4	TRBJ2-1	TGTGCCAGCCGGCTTGAATCCGGGACTTTATTAGATGAGCAGTTCTTC	CASRLESGTLLDEQFF
NA	NA	TRBV20-1	TRBJ2-5	TGCAGTGCTAGGCTCAGCTACGAGCGGTACTTC	CSARLSYERYF
NA	NA	TRBV5-1	TRBJ1-1	TGCGCCAGCAGCCCATGGGGTGACGGCAACACTGAAGCTTTCTTT	CASSPWGDGNTEAFF
TRBD2	few	TRBV2	TRBJ2-7	TGTGCCAGCAGTGAAAGGGCTAGCGGGTCTGACGAGCAGTACTTC	CASSERASGSDEQYF
NA	NA	TRBV5-1	TRBJ2-7	TGCGCCAGCAGCTTGGGTCCCCAGCAACACGAGCAGTACTTC	CASSLGPQQHEQYF
NA	NA	TRBV28	TRBJ1-2	TGTGCCGGCAGTTTATCCCCCAAGTTCTATGGCTACACCTTC	CAGSLSPKFYGYTF
TRBD2	NA	TRBV10-3	TRBJ2-5	TGTGCCATCAGCTCCCAGATTTTTAGCGGGGGGTCCCAAGAAACCCAGTACTTC	CAISSQIFSGGSQETQYF
NA	few	TRBV28	TRBJ2-1	TGTGCCAGCAGTTTATCTGTGGGTTTTGAAAGCTCCTACAATGAGCAGTTCTTC	CASSLSVGFESSYNEQFF
NA	few	TRBV20-1	TRBJ2-5	TGCAGTGCTAGCGGGGACGCACCCCTCCAAGAGACCCAGTACTTC	CSASGDAPLQETQYF
NA	few	TRBV10-3	TRBJ1-1	TGTGCCATCGGTGCGGGCGCTGAAGCTTTCTTT	CAIGAGAEAFF
TRBD1	NA	TRBV20-1	TRBJ1-2	TGCAGTGCTAGCAGGGACAGCCCGAACTATGGCTACACCTTC	CSASRDSPNYGYTF
TRBD1	once	TRBV7-9	TRBJ2-2	TGTGCCAGCAGCCGCGGCACGGGACAGGGGGCCGGGGAGCTGTTTTTT	CASSRGTGQGAGELFF
NA	NA	TRBV27	TRBJ2-1	TGTGCCAGCAGTTTAAGGGGGGGCCCCTACAATGAGCAGTTCTTC	CASSLRGGPYNEQFF
NA	few	TRBV5-5	TRBJ1-2	TGTGCCAGCAGCTTAGGGGAAGCCTTCGGCTACACCTTC	CASSLGEAFGYTF
TRBD1	NA	TRBV6-6	TRBJ2-1	TGTGCCAGCAGTTACTCAAAAAGGACAGGGGGCCAGAATGAGCAGTTCTTC	CASSYSKRTGGQNEQFF
TRBD2	few	TRBV20-1	TRBJ2-7	TGCAGTGCTACCGGGTTTCGTGGGGGGGGATACGAGCAGTACTTC	CSATGFRGGGYEQYF